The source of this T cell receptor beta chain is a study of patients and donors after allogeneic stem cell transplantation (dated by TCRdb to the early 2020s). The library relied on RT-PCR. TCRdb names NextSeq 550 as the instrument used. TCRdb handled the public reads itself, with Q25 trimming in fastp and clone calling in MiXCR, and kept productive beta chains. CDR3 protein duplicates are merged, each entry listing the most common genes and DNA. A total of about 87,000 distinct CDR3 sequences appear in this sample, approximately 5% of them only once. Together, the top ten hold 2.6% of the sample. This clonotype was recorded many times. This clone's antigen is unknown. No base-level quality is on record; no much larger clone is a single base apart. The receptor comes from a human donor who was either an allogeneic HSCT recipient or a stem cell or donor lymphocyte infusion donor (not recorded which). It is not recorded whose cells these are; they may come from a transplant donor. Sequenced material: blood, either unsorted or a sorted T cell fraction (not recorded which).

The nucleotide sequence reads as follows: TGTGCCAGCAGCCAAGCCGTCTACACGAACACCGGGGAGCTGTTTTTT. It translates as CASSQAVYTNTGELFF. Recombination linked TRBV4-2 to TRBJ2-2, with the identity of the D gene unclear. V and J lose 1 base and 0 bases, and a span of 9 bases separates them. Inclusive of the bounding cysteine and phenylalanine, the CDR3 is 16 residues long. Only the CDR3 DNA is retained, 48 bases long and in frame from the first base. CDR1 and CDR2, looked up from the germline V gene, are LGHNA and YNFKEQ.